This passage covers 10 T cell receptor beta chains from one sample sequenced in a study of T-cell reconstitution after alpha-beta-depleted transplantation in children (dated by TCRdb to the mid-2010s). To prepare the library, PCR was applied. The sequencer was an Illumina HiSeq 2500. Molecular barcoding was employed in the preparation of TCR libraries, with unique molecular identifiers being used to normalize TCRbeta repertoire quantification. The public sequencing data were trimmed at Q25 with fastp and processed into clonotypes with MiXCR by TCRdb, which kept only in-frame beta chains. CDR3 protein sequences are deduplicated, and each keeps its most common genes and DNA. Within this sample are under 300,000 distinct CDR3 sequences, with roughly 11% of them counted one time only. Clones ranked in the top ten supply about a quarter of the sample. The treatment or condition label corresponds to: allogeneic hematopoietic cell transplantation with graft depleted of TCRalphabeta T cells and CD19 B cells.

Sequences were derived from peripheral blood, sampled 180 days after TCRalphabeta/CD19-depleted stem cell transplant. These receptors all come from a male patient aged 2 to 9 who had a stem cell transplant for chronic granulomatous disease, so the T cells may come from the graft donor.

Points on this clonotype: This may arise from a read error, as a much more abundant clone is one base away. A read error is likely, as this CDR3 ends without the conserved phenylalanine or tryptophan. V gene TRBV4-3 combines with J gene TRBJ1-2; TRBD1 matches 7 bases. The CDR3 loop spans 16 amino acids. The V and J ends lost 0 bases and 4 bases, in that order; junction bases with no gene match: 8. CDR1 and CDR2 (germline): LGHNA, YSLEER. Here the CDR3 reads CASSQEEQGFSYGYTI. Written as DNA, the CDR3 is TGCGCCAGCAGCCAAGAGGAACAGGGGTTTAGCTATGGCTACACCATC.

A note on this clonotype: This may be a read error: a much more frequent sequence differs by one nucleotide. The rearrangement links TRBV12-3 or TRBV12-4 to TRBJ2-3; 7 bases align to TRBD1. The CDR3 sequence is 14 residues long. After removal of 5 bases from V and 7 bases from J, the junction contained 9 bases not matched to a gene. The CDR3 bases are TGTGCCAGCAGTCTTATGACAGGGAGTCATACGCAGTATTTT. Protein sequence: CASSLMTGSHTQYF.

This clonotype was detected ten times or more. This sequence joins TRBV12-3 or TRBV12-4 and TRBJ2-3; weak D call: TRBD2 (6 bases). V shed 3 bases and J shed 2 bases, with 12 bases lying between them. The CDR3 has 15 residues. The CDR3: CASSFRRDLTDTQYF. The CDR3 DNA is TGTGCCAGCAGTTTTCGGCGGGACCTCACAGATACGCAGTATTTT.

This clonotype showed up many times. The chain is built from TRBV7-2 and TRBJ2-6; 7 bases map to TRBD2. J was trimmed by 0 bases and V by 6 bases; bases with no gene match: 8. From germline, CDR1 is SGHTA and CDR2 FQGNSA. This CDR3 has 17 amino acids. The CDR3 region is CASSPLAVLSGANVLTF. CDR3 nucleotides: TGTGCCAGCAGTCCCCTAGCGGTACTCTCTGGGGCCAACGTCCTGACTTTC. Drawing the rest from reference TRBV7-2 and TRBJ2-6, the complete variable domain is GAGVSQSPSNKVTEKGKDVELRCDPISGHTALYWYRQSLGQGLEFLIYFQGNSAPDKSGLPSDRFSAERTGGSVSTLTIQRTQQEDSAVYLCASSPLAVLSGANVLTFGAGSRLTVL.

As to this clonotype: A much larger clone differs by one base, so this may be a read error. V and J are TRBV11-2 and TRBJ1-5; no definite D call. The length of the CDR3 is 14 residues. Germline-derived CDR1 and CDR2 are SGHAT and FQNNGV. CDR3 residues: CAISLLAYNQPQHF. CDR3 sequence (DNA): TGTGCCATCAGCTTGTTGGCCTACAATCAGCCCCAGCATTTT.

Many counts were recorded for this clonotype. In DNA form, the CDR3 reads TGCGCCAGCAGCCCTCCAACTAGCGGGAGAATTGGCGAGCAGTACTTC. This translates into CASSPPTSGRIGEQYF. The chain joins TRBV5-1 to TRBJ2-7; 11 bases match TRBD2. V trimming: 4 bases; J trimming: 6 bases; junction bases outside the gene matches: 12. This CDR3 comprises 16 residues. Germline CDR1 SGHRS, CDR2 YFSETQ.

This chain links TRBV12-3 or TRBV12-4 with TRBJ2-2, with a weak D call TRBD1 (5 bases). The CDR3 consists of 15 residues. V lost 5 bases, J lost 1 base, and 11 bases lay in between. CDR3 DNA sequence: TGTGCCAGCAGTCCCCTGGGGCAGAACACCGGGGAGCTGTTTTTT. Amino acid sequence: CASSPLGQNTGELFF.

About this clonotype: This clone may be a read error of a much larger clone one base away. In DNA form, the CDR3 reads TGCGCCAGCAGAAGTCAGCCGACAGGGGTTCGGGAGACCCAGTACTTC. The encoded protein is CASRSQPTGVRETQYF. The chain employs TRBV5-1 and TRBJ2-5, with 8 bases matching TRBD1. Germline V gives CDR1 SGHRS, CDR2 YFSETQ. The CDR3 extends over 16 amino acids. V was clipped by 5 bases and J by 5 bases; unmatched bases: 14.

This clonotype showed up many times. The chain recombines TRBV10-2 with TRBJ2-5, with 9 bases aligning to TRBD2. Per the germline V gene, CDR1 is WSHSY and CDR2 is SAAADI. This CDR3 is built from 15 residues. V gave up 2 bases and J gave up 6 bases; unmatched junction bases: 7. The CDR3 coding sequence is TGCGCCAGCAGTGAGCTGGCTAGCGGGACTCAGACCCAGTACTTC. It codes for CASSELASGTQTQYF.

This clonotype was observed many times. The chain couples TRBV7-9 to TRBJ2-7, with TRBD1 matching 9 bases. The germline CDR1 and CDR2 sequences are SEHNR and FQNEAQ (reference sequence). This CDR3 has 16 residues. The ends lost 5 bases at V and 3 bases at J; junction bases unmatched: 11. For the CDR3, the DNA is TGTGCCAGCAGCAATTCCTTCGGACAGGGGATCTACGAGCAGTACTTC. Translating it yields CASSNSFGQGIYEQYF.